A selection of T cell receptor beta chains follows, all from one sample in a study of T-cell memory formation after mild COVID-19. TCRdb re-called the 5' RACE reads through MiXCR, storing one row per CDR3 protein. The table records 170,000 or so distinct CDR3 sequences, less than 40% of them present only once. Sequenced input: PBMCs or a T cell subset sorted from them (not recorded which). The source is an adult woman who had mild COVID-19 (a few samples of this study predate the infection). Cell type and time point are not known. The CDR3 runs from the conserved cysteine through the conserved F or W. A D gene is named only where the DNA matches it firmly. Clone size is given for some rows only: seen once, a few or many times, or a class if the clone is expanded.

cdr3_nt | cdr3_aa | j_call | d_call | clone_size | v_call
TGTGCCAGCAGCCAAGAATTCGGGGCCTCCTACGAGCAGTACTTC | CASSQEFGASYEQYF | TRBJ2-7 | . | few | TRBV4-2
TGCAGCGTTTTTGGGTCGGGACGGACGTTCAATGAGCAGTTCTTC | CSVFGSGRTFNEQFF | TRBJ2-1 | . | few | TRBV29-1
TGTGCCAGCAGTTTCGCCTTAAGGACTAGCGGAGAGATCACAGATACGCAGTATTTT | CASSFALRTSGEITDTQYF | TRBJ2-3 | TRBD2 | . | TRBV6-6
TGTGCCAGCTCACCATTGAATTCACGACAGAACACAGATACGCAGTATTTT | CASSPLNSRQNTDTQYF | TRBJ2-3 | . | few | TRBV18
TGTGCCAGCAGGGGTGGAATGTCCTACAATGAGCAGTTCTTC | CASRGGMSYNEQFF | TRBJ2-1 | . | . | TRBV6-5
TGTGCCAGCAGCCACCCCCGGCAGGGTGGGATGGAGCAGTACTTC | CASSHPRQGGMEQYF | TRBJ2-7 | . | . | TRBV7-9
TGTGCCACCAGCGGGGGACAGGTTCGAGAGCAGTACTTC | CATSGGQVREQYF | TRBJ2-7 | TRBD1 | . | TRBV15
TGCAGTGCGCGGCGGGACCTCGAAGGAGCGACCCAGTACTTC | CSARRDLEGATQYF | TRBJ2-5 | . | many | TRBV20-1
TGCGCCAGCAGCTTGGGCCCCTCAGGCATGGCCACTGAAGCTTTCTTT | CASSLGPSGMATEAFF | TRBJ1-1 | . | once | TRBV5-1
TGTGCCAGCAGCCCTCGGCTAGCGGGGGGAACCGGCACAGATACGCAGTATTTT | CASSPRLAGGTGTDTQYF | TRBJ2-3 | TRBD2 | . | TRBV11-2
TGTGCCAGCAGTTACCGTATCAGGGGGCAAGATGAGCAGTTCTTC | CASSYRIRGQDEQFF | TRBJ2-1 | TRBD1 | few | TRBV6-5
TGTGCCAGCAGCGCCCGACCGACAGGCATGAACACTGAAGCTTTCTTT | CASSARPTGMNTEAFF | TRBJ1-1 | . | . | TRBV9
TGCGCCAGCAGCGCCGGGGTTGTTTTGGATTTGGATGGCTACACCTTC | CASSAGVVLDLDGYTF | TRBJ1-2 | . | few | TRBV5-1
TGTGCCAGCAGTTACTCTAGCGGGAGCTACGAGCAGTACTTC | CASSYSSGSYEQYF | TRBJ2-7 | TRBD2 | . | TRBV27